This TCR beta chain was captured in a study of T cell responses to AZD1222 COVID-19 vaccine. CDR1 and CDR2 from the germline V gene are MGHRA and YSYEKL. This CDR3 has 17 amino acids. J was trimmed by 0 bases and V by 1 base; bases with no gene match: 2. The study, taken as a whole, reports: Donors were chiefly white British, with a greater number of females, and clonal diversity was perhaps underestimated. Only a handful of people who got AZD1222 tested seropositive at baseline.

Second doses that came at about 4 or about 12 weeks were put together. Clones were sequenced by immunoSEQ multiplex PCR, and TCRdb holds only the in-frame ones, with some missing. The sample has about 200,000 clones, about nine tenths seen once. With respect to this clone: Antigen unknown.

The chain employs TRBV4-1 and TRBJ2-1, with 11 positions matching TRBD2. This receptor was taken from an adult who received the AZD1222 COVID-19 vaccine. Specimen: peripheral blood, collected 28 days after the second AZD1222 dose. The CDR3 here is CASSQGLAGSSYNEQFF. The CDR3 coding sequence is TGCGCCAGCAGCCAAGGACTAGCGGGGAGCTCCTACAATGAGCAGTTCTTC.